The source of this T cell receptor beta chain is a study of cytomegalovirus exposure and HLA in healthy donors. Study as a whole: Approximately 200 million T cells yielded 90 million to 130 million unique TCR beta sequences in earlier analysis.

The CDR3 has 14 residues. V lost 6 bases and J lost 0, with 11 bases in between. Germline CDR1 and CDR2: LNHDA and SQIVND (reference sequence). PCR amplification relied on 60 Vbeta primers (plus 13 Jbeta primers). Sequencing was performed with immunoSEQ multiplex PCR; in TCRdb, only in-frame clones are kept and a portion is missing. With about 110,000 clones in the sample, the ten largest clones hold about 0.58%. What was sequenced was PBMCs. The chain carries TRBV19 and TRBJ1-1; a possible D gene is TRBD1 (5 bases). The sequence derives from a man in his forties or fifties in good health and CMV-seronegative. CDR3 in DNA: TGTGCCAGTAGCAAGGGGCGGATGAACACTGAAGCTTTCTTT. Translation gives CASSKGRMNTEAFF.